This T cell receptor beta chain appears in the sequencing data of a study of post-analysis software for immune sequencing data. Across the whole study: Both relapsing-remitting and secondary progressive multiple sclerosis featured among the disease courses, as did progressive-relapsing multiple sclerosis. Findings and caveats of the study: Significantly lower normalized Chao1 diversity was found in patients with multiple sclerosis relative to controls. A few TRBV segments appeared more often in patients than in controls, and TRBV5-6, TRBV5-1 and TRBV20-1 were among these. The F measure placed samples prepared in the same batch into strongly shared clusters.

In its sample, this clonotype was seen a few times. Its antigen is unidentified. The V gene's germline CDR1 is SQVTM and CDR2 ANQGSEA. The CDR3 sequence is 13 residues long. Trimming removed 6 bases at V and 4 bases at J, with 15 bases between. Libraries were made from TCR beta cDNA, and they carried unique molecular identifiers. Yield was some 540,000 cDNA molecules from about 1 to 10 million T cells. A single record per CDR3 protein comes from TCRdb applying MiXCR to the PCR reads. The data hold hundreds of thousands of distinct CDR3 sequences, with roughly 30% observed a single time. This chain links TRBV29-1 with TRBJ1-1; a weak D match, TRBD1 (5 bases). The receptor was derived from a girl aged 10 to 17 with multiple sclerosis. The sequencing sample was made of blood. The DNA of the CDR3 is TGCAGCGTGGAGGAGGGGATTTCCACTGAAGCTTTCTTT. It translates to CSVEEGISTEAFF.